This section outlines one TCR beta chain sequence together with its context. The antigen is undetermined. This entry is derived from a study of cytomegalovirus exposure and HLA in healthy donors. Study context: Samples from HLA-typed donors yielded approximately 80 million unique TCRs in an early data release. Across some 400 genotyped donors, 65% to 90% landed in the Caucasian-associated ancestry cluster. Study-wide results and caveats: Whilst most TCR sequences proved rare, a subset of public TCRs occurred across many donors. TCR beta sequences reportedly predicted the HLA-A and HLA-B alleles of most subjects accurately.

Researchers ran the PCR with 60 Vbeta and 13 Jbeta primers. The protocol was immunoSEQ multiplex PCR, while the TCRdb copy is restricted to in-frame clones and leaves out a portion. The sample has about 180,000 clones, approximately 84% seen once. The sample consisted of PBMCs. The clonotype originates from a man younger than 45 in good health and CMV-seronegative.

CDR3 in amino acids: CASSTTHGGNEKLFF. Written as DNA, the CDR3 is TGTGCCAGCAGCACTACCCACGGGGGTAATGAAAAACTGTTTTTT. The chain uses TRBV5-5 and TRBJ1-4; maybe TRBD1 (5 bases). Between the trimmed V and J ends, which lost 4 bases and 4 bases, there was a span of 14 bases. The germline gives CDR1 SGHKS, CDR2 YYEKEE (reference sequence). CDR3 size: 15 residues.